The 22 T cell receptor beta chains listed next were all sequenced from one sample in a study of Ad26.COV2.S vaccination and SARS-CoV-2 variants. Measured with immunoSEQ multiplex PCR; TCRdb has only the in-frame clones, and not every one. The sample lists more than 350,000 clones, more than 80% occurring once. Treatment of the sample: some 20 received Ad26.COV2.S at low or high dose, single or two shots; about 5 received placebo; per-sample allocation not given. Material that was analyzed had been drawn on day 63 after the first vaccine or placebo injection. The sample in question was peripheral blood, obtained in a trial of Ad26.COV2.S vaccine versus placebo. These receptors came from a person between 18 and 59 years old who received the Ad26.COV2.S COVID-19 vaccine or a placebo.

The gene calls are TRBV11-1 and TRBJ2-7, with D perhaps being TRBD1 or TRBD2 (5 bases each). Germline CDR1 SGHAT, CDR2 FQDESV (reference sequence). This CDR3 has 15 residues. V shed 3 bases and J shed 2 bases, with 14 bases lying between them. The CDR3 sequence is CASSLPRGGPYEQYF. DNA of the CDR3: TGTGCCAGCAGCTTGCCTAGGGGCGGGCCCTACGAGCAGTACTTC. The full variable domain, with the rest looked up from reference TRBV11-1 and TRBJ2-7, is EAEVAQSPRYKITEKSQAVAFWCDPISGHATLYWYRQILGQGPELLVQFQDESVVDDSQLPKDRFSAERLKGVDSTLKIQPAELGDSAMYLCASSLPRGGPYEQYFGPGTRLTVT.

J is TRBJ2-1 and V is TRBV11-2; 7 bases are shared with TRBD2. This CDR3 is 11 amino acids long. Germline assignment: CDR1 SGHAT and CDR2 FQNNGV. Germline trimming cut 7 bases from V and 8 bases from J; bases unmatched to any gene: 2. Here the CDR3 reads CASKRGDEQFF. The CDR3 bases are TGTGCCAGCAAGCGGGGAGATGAGCAGTTCTTC.

As DNA, the CDR3 is TGTGCCAGCAGCACCGATTTTGGGGAGCTGTTTTTT. Amino acid sequence: CASSTDFGELFF. The rearrangement uses TRBV14 and TRBJ2-2, with no clear D. Trimming took off 5 bases at V and 8 bases at J, with 9 bases between the two ends. CDR1 SGHDN and CDR2 FVKESK come from the germline V gene. This CDR3 region has 12 residues.

This rearrangement joins TRBV24-1 to TRBJ1-5, with TRBD1 matching 7 bases. V was pared by 8 bases and J by 3 bases, with 3 bases of the junction left unmatched. CDR3 size: 13 residues. Germline V gene data show CDR1 as KGHDR and CDR2 as SFDVKD. Written as DNA, the CDR3 is TGTGCCACCAACACAGGGGACAATCAGCCCCAGCATTTT. Translated: CATNTGDNQPQHF.

The V and J genes are TRBV29-1 and TRBJ2-3; 7 bases fit TRBD2. The germline gives CDR1 SQVTM, CDR2 ANQGSEA. The CDR3 consists of 15 residues. The junction had 14 bases not matched to a gene; V was cut back by 7 bases and J by 4 bases. CDR3 in amino acids: CSAEGWRESADTQYF. In nucleotides, the CDR3 is TGCAGCGCCGAAGGCTGGCGGGAGAGCGCAGATACGCAGTATTTT.

This chain connects TRBV6-5 to TRBJ1-6; 7 nucleotides agree with TRBD1. This CDR3 region has 13 residues. The V and J ends lost 8 bases and 6 bases, in that order; junction bases with no gene match: 4. From germline, CDR1 is MNHEY and CDR2 SVGAGI. CDR3 coding DNA: TGTGCCAGCTACAGGGGCATTAATTCACCCCTCCACTTT. Its translation: CASYRGINSPLHF.

The rearrangement links TRBV4-3 to TRBJ2-7; D not resolved. The CDR3 runs to 14 residues. Germline V lookup: CDR1 LGHNA, CDR2 YSLEER. V lost 1 base and J lost 2, with 9 bases in between. CDR3 in amino acids: CASSQVSKTYEQYF. The CDR3 nucleotides read TGCGCCAGCAGCCAAGTTTCAAAAACCTACGAGCAGTACTTC.

Points on this clone: Other DNA variants within this sample encode the same CDR3. The CDR3 DNA sequence: TGTGCCAGCAGTTTCCGGAATCAGCCCCAGCATTTT. It codes for CASSFRNQPQHF. The chain employs TRBV12-3 or TRBV12-4 and TRBJ1-5; D call uncertain. Trimming removed 3 bases at V and 4 bases at J, with 4 bases between. This CDR3 has 12 amino acids.

The chain uses TRBV5-4 and TRBJ1-3; D unclear. There are 13 residues in the CDR3. V lost 2 bases and J 2 bases, leaving 5 bases between the germline ends. The germline gives CDR1 SGHNT, CDR2 YYREEE (reference sequence). DNA for the CDR3: TGTGCCAGCAGCTTACAGACTGGAAACACCATATATTTT. Residues: CASSLQTGNTIYF. The full variable domain, rest sourced from reference TRBV5-4 and TRBJ1-3, is ETGVTQSPTHLIKTRGQQVTLRCSSQSGHNTVSWYQQALGQGPQFIFQYYREEENGRGNFPPRFSGLQFPNYSSELNVNALELDDSALYLCASSLQTGNTIYFGEGSWLTVV.

The J gene is TRBJ1-3, the V gene TRBV5-8, with 7 bases that match TRBD1. The junction had 8 bases not matched to a gene; V was cut back by 5 bases and J by 3 bases. CDR1 and CDR2 (germline): SGHTS, YDEGEE. The CDR3 contains 15 residues. CDR3: CASSWGTAGGNTIYF. The CDR3 DNA follows: TGTGCCAGCAGTTGGGGGACAGCTGGTGGAAACACCATATATTTT.

The genes are TRBV24-1 and TRBJ1-2; D is possibly TRBD1 (5 bases). Between the trimmed V and J ends, which lost 2 bases and 1 base, there was a span of 7 bases. Germline assignment: CDR1 KGHDR and CDR2 SFDVKD. The CDR3 runs 14 residues. CDR3 sequence: CATSDSDSNYGYTF. The CDR3 nucleotides read TGTGCCACCAGTGATTCTGACAGTAACTATGGCTACACCTTC.

V and J are TRBV5-8 and TRBJ2-3, with a weak D call TRBD1 (6 bases). This CDR3 is 15 amino acids long. CDR1 SGHTS and CDR2 YDEGEE come from the germline V gene. V was pared by 6 bases and J by 1 base, with 15 bases between. The CDR3 sequence: CASTFGNRGTDTQYF. CDR3 in DNA: TGTGCCAGCACCTTCGGGAACAGGGGCACAGATACGCAGTATTTT. Supplemented by reference TRBV5-8 and TRBJ2-3, the full variable domain reads EAGVTQSPTHLIKTRGQQATLRCSPISGHTSVYWYQQALGLGLQFLLWYDEGEERNRGNFPPRFSGRQFPNYSSELNVNALELEDSALYLCASTFGNRGTDTQYFGPGTRLTVL.

V usage is TRBV5-1 and J usage is TRBJ2-1, with 7 bases matching TRBD1. Germline V lookup: CDR1 SGHRS, CDR2 YFSETQ. Losses at the gene ends were 4 bases for V and 4 bases for J; bases not matched to a gene: 11. This CDR3 spans 16 amino acids. The DNA of the CDR3 is TGCGCCAGCAGCAAGGGACAGACGAAATTATACAATGAGCAGTTCTTC. This codes for CASSKGQTKLYNEQFF.

The chain couples TRBV2 to TRBJ2-2; D is unclear. This CDR3 spans 14 amino acids. Trimming removed 5 bases at V and 0 bases at J, with 7 bases between. Germline values: CDR1 SNHLY, CDR2 FYNNEI. The CDR3 nucleotides read TGTGCCAGCAGTTTAGGATCGAACACCGGGGAGCTGTTTTTT. Encoded protein: CASSLGSNTGELFF.

The chain has TRBV4-1 and TRBJ1-4, with D tentatively TRBD1 (5 bases). CDR3 length: 15 residues. Trimming took off 3 bases at V and 4 bases at J, with 12 bases between the two ends. Germline V gives CDR1 MGHRA, CDR2 YSYEKL. The CDR3 reads CASSQYSGFNEKLFF. CDR3 DNA: TGCGCCAGCAGCCAGTACTCAGGGTTTAATGAAAAACTGTTTTTT.

This clone showed up just a few times. This chain joins TRBV5-1 and TRBJ2-7; 11 bases agree with TRBD2. The V gene's germline CDR1 is SGHRS and CDR2 YFSETQ. The CDR3 covers 15 residues. The ends lost 5 bases at V and 2 bases at J; junction bases unmatched: 6. DNA of the CDR3: TGCGCCAGCAGATGGACTAGCGGGCTTACCTACGAGCAGTACTTC. Translating it yields CASRWTSGLTYEQYF.

Concerning this clone: Within the sample, other DNA sequences also encode this same CDR3. J is TRBJ1-1 and V is TRBV10-3; 8 bases map to TRBD1. Germline loops: CDR1 ENHRY, CDR2 SYGVKD. The CDR3 runs 15 residues. V shed 0 bases and J 1 base; nucleotides not matched to a gene: 1. The DNA of the CDR3 is TGTGCCATCAGTGAGTCGGACAGGGAGAACACTGAAGCTTTCTTT. Translation gives CAISESDRENTEAFF.

This clone showed up just a few times. The chain is built from TRBV7-9 and TRBJ1-4; 7 nucleotides agree with TRBD1. Germline V gene lookup returns CDR1 SEHNR and CDR2 FQNEAQ (reference sequence). The CDR3 spans 15 residues. With V trimmed by 5 bases and J by 3 bases, 6 bases remained unmatched. The CDR3 reads CASSDPRGSNEKLFF. CDR3 DNA: TGTGCCAGCAGCGACCCCAGGGGGTCTAATGAAAAACTGTTTTTT.

V and J are TRBV5-6 and TRBJ2-2; D unclear. With 0 bases removed from V and 0 bases from J, the gap between germline ends came to 9 bases. Looked up from germline, CDR1 is SGHDT and CDR2 is YYEEEE. The CDR3 is 16 residues long. The CDR3 loop reads CASSLVGGANTGELFF. As DNA, the CDR3 is TGTGCCAGCAGCTTGGTCGGCGGAGCGAACACCGGGGAGCTGTTTTTT.

V usage is TRBV7-9 and J usage is TRBJ2-1; 7 nucleotides line up with TRBD2. Trimming at V came to 1 base and at J to 5 bases, leaving 5 bases not matched to a gene. Germline loops: CDR1 SEHNR, CDR2 FQNEAQ (reference sequence). CDR3 length: 15 residues. CDR3 bases: TGTGCCAGCAGCTTAGATGTGGGGACTAACAATGAGCAGTTCTTC. Amino acid sequence: CASSLDVGTNNEQFF.

The CDR3 is CASSLVRGLSSYEQYF. Written as DNA, the CDR3 is TGTGCCAGCAGCTTAGTGCGCGGGCTGAGCTCCTACGAGCAGTACTTC. This sequence joins TRBV7-9 and TRBJ2-7, with TRBD2 as a possible D gene (5 bases). This CDR3 has 16 residues. V lost 1 base and J lost 0, with 13 bases in between. Germline CDR1 SEHNR, CDR2 FQNEAQ (reference sequence).

V and J are TRBV5-4 and TRBJ1-1, with no clear D. The germline gives CDR1 SGHNT, CDR2 YYREEE (reference sequence). The CDR3 sequence is 11 residues long. Deletions cut 5 bases from V and 6 bases from J, with 8 bases between. CDR3 loop: CASSRESEAFF. The DNA for the CDR3 is TGTGCCAGCAGTCGGGAGTCTGAAGCTTTCTTT.